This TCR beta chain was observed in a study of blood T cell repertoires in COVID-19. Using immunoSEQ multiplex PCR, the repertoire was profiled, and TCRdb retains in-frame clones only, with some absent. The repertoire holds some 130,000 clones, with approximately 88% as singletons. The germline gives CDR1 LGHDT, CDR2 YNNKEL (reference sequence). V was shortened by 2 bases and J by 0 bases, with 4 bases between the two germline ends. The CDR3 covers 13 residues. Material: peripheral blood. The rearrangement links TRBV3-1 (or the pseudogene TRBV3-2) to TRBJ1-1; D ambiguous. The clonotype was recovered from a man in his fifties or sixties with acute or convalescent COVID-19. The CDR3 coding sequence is TGTGCCAGCAGCCAACAGATGAACACTGAAGCTTTCTTT. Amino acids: CASSQQMNTEAFF.